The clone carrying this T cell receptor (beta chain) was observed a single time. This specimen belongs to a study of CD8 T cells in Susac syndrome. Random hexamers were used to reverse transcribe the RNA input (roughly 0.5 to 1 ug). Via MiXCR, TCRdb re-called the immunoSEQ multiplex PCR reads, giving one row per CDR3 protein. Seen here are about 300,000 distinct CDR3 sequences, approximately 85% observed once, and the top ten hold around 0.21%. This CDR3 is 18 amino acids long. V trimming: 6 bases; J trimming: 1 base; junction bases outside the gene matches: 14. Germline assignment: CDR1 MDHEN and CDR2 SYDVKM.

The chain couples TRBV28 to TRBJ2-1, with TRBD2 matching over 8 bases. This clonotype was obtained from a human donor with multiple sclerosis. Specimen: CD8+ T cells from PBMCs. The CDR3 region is CASSPRRGRPRSYNEQFF. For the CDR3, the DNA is TGTGCCAGCAGCCCACGGCGCGGGAGGCCACGGTCCTACAATGAGCAGTTCTTC.